The present TCR beta chain was sequenced within a study of blood T cell repertoires in COVID-19. Sequenced by immunoSEQ multiplex PCR; TCRdb stores in-frame clones only, minus some. Of approximately 110,000 clones in the sample, around 86% were seen once. Germline CDR1 and CDR2: GTSNPN and SVGIG (reference sequence). This CDR3 contains 11 residues. Trimming left V 0 bases short and J 7 bases short, with 7 bases between. This sequence was found in a man in his fifties with acute or convalescent COVID-19. Sequences were obtained from peripheral blood. The rearrangement links TRBV30 to TRBJ2-7; no reliable D call. This CDR3 is CAWSVRVEQYF. The CDR3 region has the DNA TGTGCCTGGAGTGTACGAGTGGAGCAGTACTTC.